This T cell receptor beta chain was recovered during a study of T cells in Graves' hyperthyroidism and ophthalmopathy. Overall study: Prior to any treatment, at the point of initial diagnosis, peripheral blood was collected.

Regions amplified from RNA transcripts were the TCR beta CDR3 regions. First-round RT-PCR with HTBI primers amplified the TCR CDR3 region. Via MiXCR, TCRdb re-called the multiplex PCR reads, giving one row per CDR3 protein. This table holds more than 500,000 distinct CDR3 sequences, about 16% found once. V was shortened by 8 bases and J by 2 bases, with 10 bases between the two germline ends. CDR1 is MGHDK and CDR2 is SYGVNS in the germline V gene. The CDR3 sequence is 13 residues long. This TCR was recovered from a woman aged 30 to 39 with Graves' ophthalmopathy. The genes are TRBV25-1 and TRBJ1-3; no definite D call. Sequencing was performed on blood. In nucleotides, the CDR3 is TGTGCCAGCGGAACCCGGACTGGAAACACCATATATTTT. This encodes CASGTRTGNTIYF.